This T cell receptor beta chain stems from a study of preoperative IRX-2 immunotherapy in early breast cancer. The treatment was: preoperative locoregional IRX-2 cytokine immunotherapy. Patients received preoperative, locoregional IRX-2 cytokine immunotherapy in a phase Ib study. This table comes from immunoSEQ multiplex PCR, and its TCRdb copy is limited to in-frame clones, with some not included. This sample has around 5,600 clones, with 55% to 65% found just once. Germline CDR1 KGHSH, CDR2 LQKENI. Unmatched junction bases numbered 4, after V lost 2 bases and J lost 1 base. This CDR3 contains 15 residues.

This receptor was obtained from a human donor with breast cancer. Sequencing used tumor tissue, obtained before IRX-2 immunotherapy. V usage is TRBV18 and J usage is TRBJ2-7, with 8 positions matching TRBD1. The CDR3 DNA reads as TGTGCCAGCTCACCATACGGGACAGGATCCTACGAGCAGTACTTC. Protein sequence: CASSPYGTGSYEQYF.